These 29 T cell receptor beta chains were all obtained from the same sample, sequenced in a study of early stage breast cancer tumors. Sequencing used immunoSEQ multiplex PCR; TCRdb keeps in-frame clones, though not all of them. The table has roughly 6,500 clones, around two thirds seen once. The sample taken for sequencing was normal breast tissue next to the tumor. These receptors were collected from a person aged 45-60 years with breast cancer.

This clone is deemed large (0.1 to 1%). The J gene is TRBJ2-1, the V gene TRBV5-1; 8 bases fit TRBD1. This CDR3 region has 15 residues. V lost 3 bases, J lost 5 bases, and 7 bases stayed unmatched. Germline CDR1 reads SGHRS; CDR2 reads YFSETQ. DNA of the CDR3: TGCGCCAGCAGCTCCCGACAGGGGATTAACAATGAGCAGTTCTTC. The encoded protein is CASSSRQGINNEQFF.

The gene calls are TRBV5-1 and TRBJ2-6, with D possibly being TRBD1 (5 bases). Trimming removed 1 base at V and 0 bases at J, with 14 bases between. The germline V gene has CDR1 SGHRS and CDR2 YFSETQ. The CDR3 length is 18 residues. CDR3 sequence: CASSLIGAAGSGANVLTF. DNA of the CDR3: TGCGCCAGCAGCTTGATTGGGGCTGCAGGCTCTGGGGCCAACGTCCTGACTTTC.

In regard to this clone: No DNA is shown, since the ends of the CDR3 on it are uncertain; the CDR3 is the one TCRdb lists. The rearrangement uses TRBV11-3 and TRBJ1-5; the table calls TRBD1, which could not be checked here. The CDR3 numbers 14 amino acids, ends counted. CDR1 is SGHNT and CDR2 is YENEEA in the germline V gene. CDR3 sequence reads: CAIATGVFWQPQHF.

The V and J genes are TRBV7-9 and TRBJ2-7, with 7 positions matching TRBD1. Germline-derived CDR1 and CDR2 are SEHNR and FQNEAQ (reference sequence). With V trimmed by 5 bases and J by 2 bases, 6 bases remained unmatched. CDR3 length equals 14 residues. DNA of the CDR3: TGTGCCAGCAGCCAAACAGGGGATGCCTACGAGCAGTACTTC. Translation: CASSQTGDAYEQYF.

The chain recombines TRBV7-8 with TRBJ2-1; tentatively, D is TRBD2 (5 bases). This CDR3 is built from 15 residues. Per germline, CDR1 SGHVS and CDR2 FQNEAQ. Trimming left V 5 bases short and J 0 bases short, with 11 bases between. As DNA, the CDR3 is TGTGCCAGCAGCCCCTGGACTGGCTCCTACAATGAGCAGTTCTTC. Its protein is CASSPWTGSYNEQFF.

This clone was seen once. This chain uses TRBV28 with TRBJ2-7, with 12 bases aligning to TRBD2. The CDR3 covers 15 residues. The germline CDR1 and CDR2 sequences are MDHEN and SYDVKM. V was pared by 5 bases and J by 2 bases, with 4 bases of the junction left unmatched. The CDR3 region has the DNA TGTGCCAGCAGTCCCGGACTAGCGGGAACCTACGAGCAGTACTTC. Encoded protein: CASSPGLAGTYEQYF. Full variable domain (remainder filled in from reference TRBV28 and TRBJ2-7): DVKVTQSSRYLVKRTGEKVFLECVQDMDHENMFWYRQDPGLGLRLIYFSYDVKMKEKGDIPEGYSVSREKKERFSLILESASTNQTSMYLCASSPGLAGTYEQYFGPGTRLTVT.

The gene calls are TRBV7-2 and TRBJ1-1; possible D gene TRBD1, 5 bases. The CDR3 has 15 amino acids. V lost 4 bases and J 7 bases, leaving 19 bases between the germline ends. Germline assignment: CDR1 SGHTA and CDR2 FQGNSA. The CDR3 loop reads CASSSGPLVGGEAFF. Here the CDR3 DNA reads TGTGCCAGCAGCTCGGGACCCCTCGTCGGAGGTGAAGCTTTCTTT. Full variable domain (missing parts from reference TRBV7-2 and TRBJ1-1): GAGVSQSPSNKVTEKGKDVELRCDPISGHTALYWYRQSLGQGLEFLIYFQGNSAPDKSGLPSDRFSAERTGGSVSTLTIQRTQQEDSAVYLCASSSGPLVGGEAFFGQGTRLTVV.

The gene calls are TRBV21-1 and TRBJ1-1; the tabulated D call, TRBD1, remains unverified against the DNA. TRBV21-1 is marked as a pseudogene. The CDR3 extends over 14 amino acids. CDR3 amino acids: CASSKALRTAEAFF. In nucleotides, the CDR3 is TGTGCCAGCAGCAAAGCGCTGAGGACAGCTGAAGCTTTCTTT.

The chain is built from TRBV25-1 and TRBJ2-5, with TRBD1 matching over 7 bases. The DNA end is a closer match to TRBJ2-7, so the J assignment may be wrong. The CDR3 is 14 amino acids. The germline V gene encodes CDR1 MGHDK and CDR2 SYGVNS. CDR3 sequence: CASSGTGTVHEQYF. The CDR3 DNA sequence: TGTGCCAGCAGTGGTACCGGGACAGTCCACGAGCAGTACTTC.

This clone is a singleton in its sample. This chain connects TRBV5-1 to TRBJ2-5; 7 nucleotides agree with TRBD1. Germline V lookup: CDR1 SGHRS, CDR2 YFSETQ. This CDR3 spans 15 amino acids. Trimming cost V 0 bases and J 2 bases; bases outside gene matches: 4. In DNA, the CDR3 is TGCGCCAGCAGCTTGGGGGACAGCAGACAAGAGACCCAGTACTTC. This codes for CASSLGDSRQETQYF.

A word on this clone: Other DNA variants within this sample encode the same CDR3. This chain connects TRBV14 to TRBJ2-7; D is ambiguous. Looked up from germline, CDR1 is SGHDN and CDR2 is FVKESK. The CDR3 is made up of 13 amino acids. Trimming stripped 4 bases from V and 4 bases from J, with 11 bases between. CDR3 sequence: CASSLHPAYEQYF. DNA for the CDR3: TGTGCCAGCAGCCTCCACCCAGCGTACGAGCAGTACTTC.

The rearrangement uses TRBV5-1 and TRBJ1-3; unclear D gene. The CDR3 has 14 amino acids. Germline CDR1 reads SGHRS; CDR2 reads YFSETQ. V was cut by 7 bases and J by 6 bases, with 17 bases left in between. DNA of the CDR3: TGCGCCAGCGGCGATCCCGGGAGTATAAACACCATATATTTT. It translates to CASGDPGSINTIYF.

This clone is medium-sized. J is TRBJ1-5 and V is TRBV2; possible D gene TRBD1, 5 bases. The CDR3 spans 13 residues. Trimming took 9 bases from V and 4 from J, leaving 13 bases between them. CDR1 SNHLY and CDR2 FYNNEI come from the germline V gene. For the CDR3, the DNA is TGTGCCAGTAAGGGACTTCTGAATCAGCCCCAGCATTTT. It translates to CASKGLLNQPQHF.

This chain connects TRBV6-5 to TRBJ1-2, with D unclear. CDR1 is MNHEY and CDR2 is SVGAGI in the germline V gene. V lost 7 bases and J 2 bases, leaving 11 bases between the germline ends. The CDR3 is 13 amino acids. The CDR3 bases are TGTGCCAGCAAATTGGACGGCAACTATGGCTACACCTTC. As protein: CASKLDGNYGYTF.

There are a few counts of this clone. J is TRBJ2-2 and V is TRBV7-6; D is possibly TRBD1 (6 bases). V dropped 5 bases and J dropped 1 base, with 17 bases sitting between them. Germline lookup yields CDR1 SGHVS and CDR2 FNYEAQ. The CDR3 is 17 amino acids. CDR3 amino acids: CASSPKQGEGNTGELFF. The DNA of the CDR3 is TGTGCCAGCAGCCCCAAACAGGGAGAGGGGAACACCGGGGAGCTGTTTTTT. Based on the CDR3 plus reference TRBV7-6 and TRBJ2-2, the full variable domain is GAGVSQSPRYKVTKRGQDVALRCDPISGHVSLYWYRQALGQGPEFLTYFNYEAQQDKSGLPNDRFSAERPEGSISTLTIQRTEQRDSAMYRCASSPKQGEGNTGELFFGEGSRLTVL.

The chain employs TRBV6-6 and TRBJ2-7; D gene unclear. V lost 2 bases, J lost 4 bases, and 9 bases lay in between. The CDR3 loop spans 13 amino acids. Germline lookup yields CDR1 MNHNY and CDR2 SVGAGI (reference sequence). The CDR3 region has the DNA TGTGCCAGCAGTTACCCCCCTGCTTACGAGCAGTACTTC. It encodes CASSYPPAYEQYF.

Only a few counts were recorded for this clone. The germline gene is not matched at one end of the junction; a read error may be the cause. The chain is built from TRBV7-7 and TRBJ1-1; no reliable D call. The CDR3 is made up of 16 amino acids. Germline-derived CDR1 and CDR2 are SSHAT and FNYEAQ (reference sequence). As DNA, the CDR3 is TGTGCTAGCAGCCCGTTAAGCGCTGGATCGGGGACTGAAGCTTTCTTT. Translating it yields CASSPLSAGSGTEAFF.

In this sample, this clone turned up a few times. This chain joins TRBV5-4 and TRBJ2-1, with 10 bases lining up with TRBD2. This CDR3 is built from 17 residues. V was clipped by 4 bases and J by 2 bases; unmatched bases: 9. CDR1 and CDR2 (germline): SGHNT, YYREEE (reference sequence). In nucleotides, the CDR3 is TGTGCCAGCAGCCCCGCCGGAACTAGCGGGACCTACAATGAGCAGTTCTTC. Protein: CASSPAGTSGTYNEQFF.

The rearrangement uses TRBV6-1 and TRBJ2-1; TRBD2 is a possible D gene (5 bases). CDR3 length equals 17 residues. Germline lookup yields CDR1 MNHNS and CDR2 SASEGT. V was cut by 4 bases and J by 8 bases, with 24 bases left in between. CDR3 sequence: CASSVGHGNTWVYEQFF. The DNA of the CDR3 is TGTGCCAGCAGTGTGGGCCACGGGAATACCTGGGTATATGAGCAGTTCTTC.

The chain employs TRBV30 and TRBJ1-1, with a tentative D call TRBD1 (6 bases). The V end lost 4 bases, the J end lost 8 bases, and 17 bases lay between the germline ends. Per germline, CDR1 GTSNPN and CDR2 SVGIG (reference sequence). The CDR3 has 13 amino acids. The CDR3 loop is CAWTLGQSGEAFF. In nucleotides, the CDR3 is TGTGCCTGGACCCTCGGACAGAGCGGCGAAGCTTTCTTT.

This clone occurred a few times. V usage is TRBV19 and J usage is TRBJ1-4, with D possibly TRBD1 on 5 matching bases. The germline V gene encodes CDR1 LNHDA and CDR2 SQIVND (reference sequence). The V end was cut by 11 bases, the J end by 7 bases, with 17 bases between. There are 13 residues in the CDR3. CDR3 sequence: CAVEEGRSEKLFF. The CDR3, as DNA: TGTGCCGTAGAGGAGGGGAGAAGTGAAAAACTGTTTTTT. Full variable domain (remainder filled in from reference TRBV19 and TRBJ1-4): DGGITQSPKYLFRKEGQNVTLSCEQNLNHDAMYWYRQDPGQGLRLIYYSQIVNDFQKGDIAEGYSVSREKKESFPLTVTSAQKNPTAFYLCAVEEGRSEKLFFGSGTQLSVL.

V and J are TRBV5-6 and TRBJ2-4, with 10 positions matching TRBD2. V lost 4 bases, J lost 6 bases, and 1 base stayed unmatched. The V gene's germline CDR1 is SGHDT and CDR2 YYEEEE. The length of the CDR3 is 13 residues. CDR3 protein: CASSRTSGNIQYF. In nucleotides, the CDR3 is TGTGCCAGCAGCCGGACTAGCGGAAACATTCAGTACTTC.

The V gene is TRBV9, the J gene TRBJ2-2; D is possibly TRBD1 (7 bases). Trimming cost V 0 bases and J 5 bases, with 14 bases left between them. This CDR3 is 16 amino acids long. Germline V gene data show CDR1 as SGDLS and CDR2 as YYNGEE. The CDR3 spells CASSVEQGGITGELFF. The DNA for the CDR3 is TGTGCCAGCAGCGTAGAGCAGGGGGGAATTACCGGGGAGCTGTTTTTT.

This clone was detected only a few times. The chain employs TRBV15 and TRBJ2-3; 10 bases line up with TRBD2. From germline, CDR1 is LNHNV and CDR2 YYDKDF (reference sequence). This CDR3 region has 21 residues. J gave up 0 bases and V 0 bases, and 15 bases lay outside the gene matches. CDR3 nucleotides: TGTGCCACCAGCAGAGATTCCCTAGCGGGAGATGTCTCGCGGAGCACAGATACGCAGTATTTT. Amino acids: CATSRDSLAGDVSRSTDTQYF.

The chain is built from TRBV5-1 and TRBJ1-2, with 7 bases lining up with TRBD1. The CDR3 is 20 residues long. The J segment lost 4 bases and the V segment lost 0 bases, leaving 21 bases of the junction unmatched. Per germline, CDR1 SGHRS and CDR2 YFSETQ. CDR3 residues: CASSLDASVQWTGLIYGYTF. The CDR3, as DNA: TGCGCCAGCAGCTTGGACGCCTCGGTCCAATGGACAGGATTAATCTATGGCTACACCTTC.

This clone has just a few counts. V is TRBV13 and J is TRBJ2-3; TRBD1 might be the D (6 bases). V shed 5 bases and J shed 0 bases, with 15 bases lying between them. This CDR3 is 16 amino acids long. Per germline, CDR1 PRHDT and CDR2 FYEKMQ (reference sequence). The chain's CDR3 is CASSLRQDTSTDTQYF. CDR3 sequence (DNA): TGTGCCAGCAGCCTTCGACAGGACACCAGCACAGATACGCAGTATTTT.

The rearrangement uses TRBV9 and TRBJ2-3, with no clear D. Trimming removed 0 bases from V and 0 bases from J, with 11 bases in between. Germline CDR1 is SGDLS and CDR2 is YYNGEE. The CDR3 runs to 16 residues. CDR3 nucleotide sequence: TGTGCCAGCAGCGTAGGGAGTTCTTCTAGCACAGATACGCAGTATTTT. Encoded protein: CASSVGSSSSTDTQYF.

The chain carries TRBV11-1 and TRBJ1-1; D call uncertain. This CDR3 contains 16 residues. Trimming pared 3 bases from V and 0 bases from J, leaving 14 bases between. Germline CDR1 SGHAT, CDR2 FQDESV (reference sequence). In nucleotides, the CDR3 is TGTGCCAGCAGCTTGACGGGCACTCAAATGAACACTGAAGCTTTCTTT. It encodes CASSLTGTQMNTEAFF.

A single count supports this clone. The rearrangement joins TRBV19 to TRBJ2-1; unclear D gene. Trimming shortened V by 7 bases and J by 5 bases, and 6 bases separated the two germline ends. Germline V gives CDR1 LNHDA, CDR2 SQIVND (reference sequence). The CDR3 sequence is 11 residues long. The chain's CDR3 is CASIYHNEQFF. Written as DNA, the CDR3 is TGTGCCAGTATATACCACAATGAGCAGTTCTTC.